Below are 5 T cell receptor beta chains sequenced from a single sample in a study of T-cell reconstitution after alpha-beta-depleted transplantation in children. A library of TCRbeta sequences, prepared with unique molecular identifiers, was generated. TCRdb itself ran the PCR reads through MiXCR, one entry per CDR3 protein. This sample carries fewer than 750,000 distinct CDR3 sequences, under 30% of them seen once, and the ten largest clones take around 14%. The sample consisted of PBMCs, mostly from graft donor cells, taken 360 days after TCRalphabeta/CD19-depleted stem cell transplant. Every receptor here comes from a boy younger than two who had a stem cell transplant for acute myeloid leukemia, so the T cells may come from the graft donor.

This clonotype has only a few counts. The chain combines TRBV6-5 with TRBJ2-1, with 7 nucleotides matching TRBD2. The trim removed 2 bases at V and 6 bases at J, leaving 4 bases unmatched. The V gene's germline CDR1 is MNHEY and CDR2 SVGAGI. The CDR3 covers 14 residues. CDR3 residues: CASSYRGGSNEQFF. CDR3 coding DNA: TGTGCCAGCAGTTACAGGGGCGGGAGCAATGAGCAGTTCTTC.

The chain joins TRBV7-9 to TRBJ1-1; the D gene is possibly TRBD1 (5 bases). Trimming pared 5 bases from V and 3 bases from J, leaving 13 bases between. The CDR3 consists of 14 residues. CDR1 SEHNR and CDR2 FQNEAQ come from the germline V gene (reference sequence). The CDR3 protein is CASSPDSIYTEAFF. Written as DNA, the CDR3 is TGTGCCAGCAGCCCCGACAGTATCTACACTGAAGCTTTCTTT.

The chain links TRBV6-2 or TRBV6-3 to TRBJ2-1, with D perhaps matching TRBD2 (6 bases). The CDR3 runs 16 residues. V lost 3 bases to trimming and J lost 2 bases, with 14 bases between them. Germline V CDR1 and CDR2: MNHEY, SVGEGT. CDR3 amino acids: CASSYPRGNPYNEQFF. The CDR3 DNA sequence: TGTGCCAGCAGTTATCCTCGGGGGAACCCCTACAATGAGCAGTTCTTC.

This clonotype was counted a few times. The chain combines TRBV29-1 with TRBJ1-4; D is ambiguous. The CDR3 is 12 amino acids. V lost 8 bases, J lost 5 bases, and 12 bases lay in between. Germline values: CDR1 SQVTM, CDR2 ANQGSEA. The CDR3 spells CSIQRPNEKLFF. DNA for the CDR3: TGCAGCATACAGCGACCGAATGAAAAACTGTTTTTT. Based on the CDR3 plus reference TRBV29-1 and TRBJ1-4, the full variable domain is SAVISQKPSRDICQRGTSLTIQCQVDSQVTMMFWYRQQPGQSLTLIATANQGSEATYESGFVIDKFPISRPNLTFSTLTVSNMSPEDSSIYLCSIQRPNEKLFFGSGTQLSVL.

This clonotype was seen repeatedly, ten times or more. This sequence joins TRBV29-1 and TRBJ2-5, with a weak D call TRBD2 (6 bases). The CDR3 has 12 amino acids. V shed 6 bases and J shed 5 bases, with 13 bases lying between them. Germline-derived CDR1 and CDR2 are SQVTM and ANQGSEA. CDR3 loop: CSVAGLRETQYF. The CDR3 coding sequence is TGCAGCGTGGCGGGGCTTCGGGAGACCCAGTACTTC.